These T cell receptor beta chains were read from a single sample in a study of blood T cell repertoires in COVID-19. The data were produced by immunoSEQ multiplex PCR, yet TCRdb's version contains in-frame clones alone and is incomplete. This table has 150,000 to 200,000 clones, 60% to 80% appearing once. Sequencing was performed on peripheral blood. Receptor source: a man aged 70-80 years with acute or convalescent COVID-19. Each CDR3 is given with its conserved first and last residue. D genes are given only for firm matches. Only part of the rows carry a size: once, few, many, or a class if the clone is expanded.

J: TRBJ2-3; V: TRBV18; size: .; D: TRBD2; DNA: TGTGCCAGCTCACCACGGACTAGCGGGGGACTTAGCACAGATACGCAGTATTTT; CDR3: CASSPRTSGGLSTDTQYF
J: TRBJ1-5; V: TRBV15; size: .; D: .; DNA: TGTGCCACCAGCAGAGATCTCCAGGCCGCTTTGCCCCAGCATTTT; CDR3: CATSRDLQAALPQHF
J: TRBJ1-6; V: TRBV5-1; size: .; D: .; DNA: TGCGCCAGCAGCTTGGGTCGCAAACAGGTTATGTCACCCCTCCACTTT; CDR3: CASSLGRKQVMSPLHF
J: TRBJ2-1; V: TRBV5-1; size: few; D: TRBD2; DNA: TGCGCCAGCAGCTCAAGACTAGCGGGAGGGAACAATGAGCAGTTCTTC; CDR3: CASSSRLAGGNNEQFF
J: TRBJ2-7; V: TRBV7-5; size: few; D: .; DNA: TGTGCCAGAAGCTTAGTGACCGGGGGGAGGTACGAGCAGTACTTC; CDR3: CARSLVTGGRYEQYF
J: TRBJ2-5; V: TRBV7-9; size: .; D: TRBD2; DNA: TGTGCCAGCAGATTTAGCGGGAGGCTGTGGGAGACCCAGTACTTC; CDR3: CASRFSGRLWETQYF
J: TRBJ1-1; V: TRBV5-1; size: many; D: .; DNA: TGCGCCAGCAGCTTGCTGCCAGGGATGAACACTGAAGCTTTCTTT; CDR3: CASSLLPGMNTEAFF
J: TRBJ2-2; V: TRBV5-1; size: .; D: .; DNA: TGCGCCAGCAGCTTGCCCCCGACGAGGGGGATCGCCGACACCGGGGAGCTGTTTTTT; CDR3: CASSLPPTRGIADTGELFF
J: TRBJ2-3; V: TRBV27; size: .; D: TRBD2; DNA: TGTGCCAACCGGACTAGCGGGGATGTAGATACGCAGTATTTT; CDR3: CANRTSGDVDTQYF
J: TRBJ2-7; V: TRBV7-9; size: .; D: .; DNA: TGTGCCAGCAGCCGCTATAGCGGAAGATCCTACGAGCAGTACTTC; CDR3: CASSRYSGRSYEQYF
J: TRBJ1-5; V: TRBV18; size: .; D: .; DNA: TGTGCCAGCTCACCACAGGGTCGGGGTCAGCCCCAGCATTTT; CDR3: CASSPQGRGQPQHF
J: TRBJ1-4; V: TRBV2; size: .; D: .; DNA: TGTGCCAGCATTAAAGGGACTCCAAGGACCGAAAAACTGTTTTTT; CDR3: CASIKGTPRTEKLFF
J: TRBJ2-5; V: TRBV18; size: .; D: TRBD2; DNA: TGTGCCAGCTCACCACCCGGGAGGGCCGGGGAGACCCAGTACTTC; CDR3: CASSPPGRAGETQYF
J: TRBJ2-2; V: TRBV27; size: .; D: .; DNA: TGTGCCAGCAGCAGAAGGGGTACCGGGGAGCTGTTTTTT; CDR3: CASSRRGTGELFF
J: TRBJ2-7; V: TRBV7-2; size: once; D: .; DNA: TGTGCCAGCACCTCATTTTTGGGACTGCACTACGAGCAGTACTTC; CDR3: CASTSFLGLHYEQYF